Each of the 24 T cell receptor beta chains below was sequenced from the same sample in a study of identifying expanded T cells in peripheral blood. Profiling relied on immunoSEQ multiplex PCR, and the TCRdb table lists in-frame clones only, not all of them. The sample carries approximately 110,000 clones, approximately 90% recorded once. Sequencing input: blood. Source of these receptors: a person aged 18 to 70 in good health.

V and J are TRBV7-7 and TRBJ2-2; 9 bases align to TRBD2. The V and J ends lost 8 bases and 3 bases, in that order; junction bases with no gene match: 1. The germline V gene has CDR1 SSHAT and CDR2 FNYEAQ (reference sequence). The CDR3 runs 13 residues. The CDR3 protein is CASERGDTGELFF. The CDR3 DNA reads as TGTGCCAGCGAGCGGGGGGACACCGGGGAGCTGTTTTTT.

The chain is built from TRBV2 and TRBJ2-7, with TRBD2 as a possible D gene (5 bases). In germline, CDR1 is SNHLY, CDR2 FYNNEI. The CDR3 contains 13 residues. Trimming shortened V by 4 bases and J by 1 base, and 8 bases separated the two germline ends. The CDR3 reads CASSVSGSYEQYF. The CDR3 nucleotides are TGTGCCAGCAGTGTCAGCGGTTCCTACGAGCAGTACTTC.

This sequence joins TRBV7-9 and TRBJ2-7; D perhaps matches TRBD1 (7 bases). The V gene lost 5 bases and the J gene lost 4 bases, with 15 bases spanning the gap. The CDR3 runs to 14 residues. In germline, CDR1 is SEHNR, CDR2 FQNEAQ (reference sequence). In DNA form, the CDR3 reads TGTGCCAGCAGCGCGCAGGGGGGTGTGTACGAGCAGTACTTC. Translating it yields CASSAQGGVYEQYF.

The chain links TRBV5-4 to TRBJ1-2, with 8 nucleotides matching TRBD1. The length of the CDR3 is 17 residues. V lost 1 base, J lost 0 bases, and 8 bases stayed unmatched. Germline lookup yields CDR1 SGHNT and CDR2 YYREEE (reference sequence). In DNA form, the CDR3 reads TGTGCCAGCAGCTTGTTAGGACAGGGTGGGCCTAACTATGGCTACACCTTC. Protein: CASSLLGQGGPNYGYTF.

This chain connects TRBV11-3 to TRBJ2-3; no clear D. Germline V lookup: CDR1 SGHNT, CDR2 YENEEA. CDR3 length: 12 residues. The germline V and J ends were trimmed by 4 bases and 8 bases, with 10 bases remaining between them. The CDR3 protein is CASSSPLGTQYF. CDR3 DNA: TGTGCCAGCAGCTCCCCTCTGGGTACGCAGTATTTT.

This clone appeared once. The chain combines TRBV2 with TRBJ1-2; no clear D. Trimming pared 8 bases from V and 5 bases from J, leaving 12 bases between. Germline V CDR1 and CDR2: SNHLY, FYNNEI. CDR3 length equals 12 residues. CDR3 region: CASARHGYGYTF. The DNA for the CDR3 is TGTGCCAGCGCGCGGCATGGATATGGCTACACCTTC. The full variable domain, completed using reference TRBV2 and TRBJ1-2, is EPEVTQTPSHQVTQMGQEVILRCVPISNHLYFYWYRQILGQKVEFLVSFYNNEISEKSEIFDDQFSVERPDGSNFTLKIRSTKLEDSAMYFCASARHGYGYTFGSGTRLTVV.

The rearrangement joins TRBV10-2 to TRBJ2-2; 9 positions agree with TRBD2. Per germline, CDR1 WSHSY and CDR2 SAAADI. The CDR3 has 18 amino acids. With V trimmed by 3 bases and J by 0 bases, 8 bases remained unmatched. Written as DNA, the CDR3 is TGCGCCAGCAGTGACGGCCGCGGACTAGCGTCGAACACCGGGGAGCTGTTTTTT. Protein sequence: CASSDGRGLASNTGELFF.

The J gene is TRBJ2-7, the V gene TRBV6-6, with 7 bases lining up with TRBD1. The CDR3 runs 13 residues. V lost 0 bases, J lost 6 bases, and 2 bases stayed unmatched. Germline lookup yields CDR1 MNHNY and CDR2 SVGAGI (reference sequence). In nucleotides, the CDR3 is TGTGCCAGCAGTTACTCGACAGGGAGCGAGCAGTACTTC. Protein: CASSYSTGSEQYF.

J is TRBJ1-2 and V is TRBV6-5; D remains ambiguous. There are 11 residues in the CDR3. V gave up 10 bases and J gave up 1 base, with 7 bases separating them. Germline V lookup: CDR1 MNHEY, CDR2 SVGAGI. CDR3 protein: CATQINYGYTF. The CDR3 DNA reads TGTGCCACCCAAATTAACTATGGCTACACCTTC.

The rearrangement links TRBV2 to TRBJ1-4; 10 bases agree with TRBD1. V trimming: 8 bases; J trimming: 4 bases; junction bases outside the gene matches: 4. Germline assignment: CDR1 SNHLY and CDR2 FYNNEI. CDR3 length: 14 amino acids. Written as DNA, the CDR3 is TGTGCCAGCCGGGACAGGGGTTATAATGAAAAACTGTTTTTT. Its translation: CASRDRGYNEKLFF.

CDR3 coding DNA: TGTGCCAGCAGGTCACAGCAAAACACCGGGGAGCTGTTTTTT. As protein: CASRSQQNTGELFF. This chain joins TRBV7-2 and TRBJ2-2; D not certain. Germline loops: CDR1 SGHTA, CDR2 FQGNSA. Trimming took off 6 bases at V and 2 bases at J, with 10 bases between the two ends. The CDR3 length is 14 residues.

J is TRBJ2-5 and V is TRBV7-9; perhaps TRBD2 as D (6 bases). Between the trimmed V and J ends, which lost 5 bases and 4 bases, there was a span of 14 bases. Germline V gene sequence: CDR1 SEHNR, CDR2 FQNEAQ (reference sequence). This CDR3 region has 14 residues. CDR3 in DNA: TGTGCCAGCAGCATTCCGGGACTTAGAGAGACCCAGTACTTC. Amino acids: CASSIPGLRETQYF.

The chain links TRBV4-3 to TRBJ1-6, with D maybe TRBD1 (5 bases). Germline CDR1 reads LGHNA; CDR2 reads YSLEER. V was pared by 0 bases and J by 3 bases, with 9 bases between. There are 16 residues in the CDR3. CDR3 protein: CASSQDYGGYNSPLHF. The CDR3 coding sequence is TGCGCCAGCAGCCAAGATTACGGGGGCTATAATTCACCCCTCCACTTT.

In this sample, this clone turned up once. The chain couples TRBV4-3 to TRBJ2-7; 10 bases map to TRBD2. CDR3 length: 16 residues. Unmatched junction bases numbered 15, after V lost 4 bases and J lost 9 bases. Germline CDR1 and CDR2: LGHNA and YSLEER. CDR3 residues: CASSRIYSGGSPRQYF. As DNA, the CDR3 is TGCGCCAGCAGCCGGATTTATAGCGGGGGGTCCCCAAGGCAGTACTTC.

This clone was counted a single time. The chain employs TRBV7-2 and TRBJ1-1; D not certain. The germline V gene encodes CDR1 SGHTA and CDR2 FQGNSA. Trimming took 1 base from V and 7 from J, leaving 10 bases between them. This CDR3 region has 13 residues. CDR3 nucleotide sequence: TGTGCCAGCAGCTTAGGGGGTGACGGTGAAGCTTTCTTT. Translating gives CASSLGGDGEAFF.

This clone appeared once. The chain carries TRBV6-5 and TRBJ2-5; no clear D. This CDR3 has 14 residues. The germline CDR1 and CDR2 sequences are MNHEY and SVGAGI. Trimming left V 6 bases short and J 5 bases short, with 16 bases between. The CDR3 sequence is CASSYGPYSETQYF. CDR3 bases: TGTGCCAGCAGCTACGGGCCTTACTCGGAGACCCAGTACTTC.

This chain connects TRBV7-2 to TRBJ1-6, with a tentative D call TRBD1 (6 bases). With 5 bases removed from V and 7 bases from J, the gap between germline ends came to 9 bases. This CDR3 has 13 residues. Germline loops: CDR1 SGHTA, CDR2 FQGNSA. CDR3 bases: TGTGCCAGCAGCCGAGACAGGAATTCACCCCTCCACTTT. It encodes CASSRDRNSPLHF.

The chain joins TRBV5-1 to TRBJ2-1; 12 bases fit TRBD2. V shed 4 bases, J shed 3 bases, and the junction held 8 bases outside the gene matches. Germline values: CDR1 SGHRS, CDR2 YFSETQ. The CDR3 extends over 17 amino acids. CDR3 loop: CASSLGLAGFFYNEQFF. DNA of the CDR3: TGCGCCAGCAGCCTTGGACTAGCGGGGTTCTTCTACAATGAGCAGTTCTTC. Filled out from reference TRBV5-1 and TRBJ2-1, the complete variable domain reads KAGVTQTPRYLIKTRGQQVTLSCSPISGHRSVSWYQQTPGQGLQFLFEYFSETQRNKGNFPGRFSGRQFSNSRSEMNVSTLELGDSALYLCASSLGLAGFFYNEQFFGPGTRLTVL.

This clone came up a few times. The chain uses TRBV30 and TRBJ1-1; D is undetermined. This CDR3 is built from 12 residues. Germline lookup yields CDR1 GTSNPN and CDR2 SVGIG (reference sequence). CDR3 residues: CAERVGNTEAFF. CDR3 nucleotides: TGTGCAGAAAGGGTGGGGAACACTGAAGCTTTCTTT.

This clone was seen just once. The V call is TRBV7-9, the J call TRBJ1-5, with D possibly matching TRBD1 (6 bases). The germline V gene encodes CDR1 SEHNR and CDR2 FQNEAQ (reference sequence). The CDR3 consists of 17 residues. The V and J ends lost 1 base and 3 bases respectively, with 16 bases between them. For the CDR3, the DNA is TGTGCCAGCAGCTTAGGGGTTTGGGGGGCGAACAATCAGCCCCAGCATTTT. It codes for CASSLGVWGANNQPQHF.

The chain couples TRBV7-2 to TRBJ2-1; D gene ambiguous. V lost 7 bases to trimming and J lost 0 bases, with 10 bases between them. The CDR3 has 14 residues. CDR1 and CDR2 (germline): SGHTA, FQGNSA. The CDR3 sequence is CASTDPSSYNEQFF. CDR3 nucleotide sequence: TGTGCCAGCACCGATCCGAGCTCCTACAATGAGCAGTTCTTC.

The rearrangement uses TRBV7-6 and TRBJ2-3; possibly TRBD1 for D (5 bases). Trimming stripped 5 bases from V and 9 bases from J, with 15 bases between. Per the germline V gene, CDR1 is SGHVS and CDR2 is FNYEAQ. CDR3 length: 13 amino acids. CDR3 sequence reads: CASSIQNQGTQYF. CDR3 coding DNA: TGTGCCAGCAGCATCCAGAATCAGGGCACGCAGTATTTT.

The chain uses TRBV7-2 and TRBJ2-7; D may be TRBD1 or TRBD2 (5 bases each). V was clipped by 1 base and J by 0 bases, with 16 bases between them. CDR1 is SGHTA and CDR2 is FQGNSA in the germline V gene. The CDR3 consists of 17 residues. CDR3 DNA: TGTGCCAGCAGCTTAGAGGGTGGGTGGGGGAGCTCCTACGAGCAGTACTTC. It translates to CASSLEGGWGSSYEQYF.

A few counts support this clone. This chain uses TRBV7-9 with TRBJ2-1; the match to TRBD2 covers 10 bases. Unmatched junction bases numbered 4, after V lost 1 base and J lost 7 bases. This CDR3 region has 15 residues. Germline CDR1 reads SEHNR; CDR2 reads FQNEAQ (reference sequence). CDR3: CASSLVLAGDNEQFF. In DNA form, the CDR3 reads TGTGCCAGCAGCTTAGTGCTAGCGGGAGATAATGAGCAGTTCTTC.